One sample yielded the 16 T cell receptor beta chains listed below, sequenced in a study of CXCR3-negative and CXCR3-positive naive CD8 T cells. It was by 5' RACE with UMI labels that the TRB cDNA libraries were prepared. TCRdb reprocessed the 5' RACE reads and reports one entry per CDR3 protein, with no DNA. The listing contains 43,000 or so distinct CDR3 sequences. The specimen sequenced was memory CD8+ T cells from blood. These TCRs come from a human donor in good health. Some clones in this sample may be carry-over from other donors' samples.

The chain links TRBV20-1 to TRBJ2-1; TCRdb proposes TRBD1, but this gene call is untestable without DNA. The germline V gene has CDR1 DFQATT and CDR2 SNEGSKA (reference sequence). CDR3 size: 15 residues. The CDR3: CSASGKALSYNEQLF.

This chain links TRBV6-6 with TRBJ2-7; the TRBD1 assignment by TCRdb is unverifiable without DNA. The CDR3 has 19 residues. Germline CDR1 reads MNHNY; CDR2 reads SVGAGI (reference sequence). The CDR3 region is CASSYPTGGELWSSYEQYF.

The chain has TRBV12-3 or TRBV12-4 and TRBJ2-3. The CDR3 extends over 14 amino acids. CDR3 protein: CASSFGQRPDTQYF.

This chain links TRBV25-1 with TRBJ2-1. Germline loops: CDR1 MGHDK, CDR2 SYGVNS. CDR3 length: 15 residues. The CDR3 loop is CASSELIDSIHEQFF.

The V call is TRBV20-1, the J call TRBJ2-7. This CDR3 contains 17 residues. Germline V gives CDR1 DFQATT, CDR2 SNEGSKA (reference sequence). CDR3 protein: CSARGREHPNAPYEQYF.

V gene TRBV27 combines with J gene TRBJ1-5; TCRdb indicates TRBD1, and absent DNA this call remains unverified. From germline, CDR1 is MNHEY and CDR2 SMNVEV (reference sequence). The CDR3 length is 15 residues. CDR3 sequence reads: CASSPLYYSNQPQHF.

V is TRBV7-9 and J is TRBJ1-2. Per germline, CDR1 SEHNR and CDR2 FQNEAQ (reference sequence). The CDR3 has 12 residues. CDR3 protein: CASSLGFGGYTF.

The chain carries TRBV5-1 and TRBJ1-2. The CDR3 spans 15 residues. Germline lookup yields CDR1 SGHRS and CDR2 YFSETQ. The CDR3 protein is CASSSDPGLNYGYTF.

The V gene is TRBV4-1, the J gene TRBJ2-1. The CDR3 is made up of 12 amino acids. Per the germline V gene, CDR1 is MGHRA and CDR2 is YSYEKL. CDR3 loop: CASSHIYNEQFF.

V usage is TRBV6-4 and J usage is TRBJ2-2; without DNA, the TCRdb call of TRBD1 cannot be checked. This CDR3 has 14 amino acids. Germline V lookup: CDR1 MRHNA, CDR2 SNTAGT. CDR3 sequence reads: CASSTGDPTGELFF.

The chain has TRBV5-5 and TRBJ2-5; TCRdb selects TRBD1, and the lack of DNA leaves this call unchecked. This CDR3 has 15 residues. The germline V gene has CDR1 SGHKS and CDR2 YYEKEE (reference sequence). CDR3: CASRAGGAWQETQYF.

CDR3 sequence: CTSSLKGDEQFF. The chain is built from TRBV7-6 and TRBJ2-1; TCRdb's D call of TRBD2 is untestable without DNA. The CDR3 has 12 residues. The germline V gene has CDR1 SGHVS and CDR2 FNYEAQ. Combining the CDR3 with reference TRBV7-6 and TRBJ2-1 gives the whole variable domain GAGVSQSPRYKVTKRGQDVALRCDPISGHVSLYWYRQALGQGPEFLTYFNYEAQQDKSGLPNDRFSAERPEGSISTLTIQRTEQRDSAMYRCTSSLKGDEQFFGPGTRLTVL.

J is TRBJ1-2 and V is TRBV7-2; the TCRdb D gene call, TRBD1, has no DNA to confirm it. Germline-derived CDR1 and CDR2 are SGHTA and FQGNSA. The CDR3 length is 15 residues. CDR3 loop: CASSLEGGGRYVYTF.

The V gene is TRBV4-2, the J gene TRBJ2-7; the D gene TCRdb calls, TRBD1, cannot be checked with no DNA. CDR3 size: 15 residues. Germline CDR1 is LGHNA and CDR2 is YNFKEQ. CDR3 sequence reads: CASSRGTGTAYEQYF.

The rearrangement links TRBV20-1 to TRBJ1-1. Per the germline V gene, CDR1 is DFQATT and CDR2 is SNEGSKA (reference sequence). The CDR3 spans 12 residues. The CDR3 sequence: CSGLLGNTEAFF.

The chain is built from TRBV19 and TRBJ1-1; TCRdb returns TRBD1, unconfirmable since there is no DNA. This CDR3 has 17 amino acids. Germline-derived CDR1 and CDR2 are LNHDA and SQIVND (reference sequence). The CDR3 protein is CASSTRDNRQKNTEAFF. Full variable domain (remainder filled in from reference TRBV19 and TRBJ1-1): DGGITQSPKYLFRKEGQNVTLSCEQNLNHDAMYWYRQDPGQGLRLIYYSQIVNDFQKGDIAEGYSVSREKKESFPLTVTSAQKNPTAFYLCASSTRDNRQKNTEAFFGQGTRLTVV.